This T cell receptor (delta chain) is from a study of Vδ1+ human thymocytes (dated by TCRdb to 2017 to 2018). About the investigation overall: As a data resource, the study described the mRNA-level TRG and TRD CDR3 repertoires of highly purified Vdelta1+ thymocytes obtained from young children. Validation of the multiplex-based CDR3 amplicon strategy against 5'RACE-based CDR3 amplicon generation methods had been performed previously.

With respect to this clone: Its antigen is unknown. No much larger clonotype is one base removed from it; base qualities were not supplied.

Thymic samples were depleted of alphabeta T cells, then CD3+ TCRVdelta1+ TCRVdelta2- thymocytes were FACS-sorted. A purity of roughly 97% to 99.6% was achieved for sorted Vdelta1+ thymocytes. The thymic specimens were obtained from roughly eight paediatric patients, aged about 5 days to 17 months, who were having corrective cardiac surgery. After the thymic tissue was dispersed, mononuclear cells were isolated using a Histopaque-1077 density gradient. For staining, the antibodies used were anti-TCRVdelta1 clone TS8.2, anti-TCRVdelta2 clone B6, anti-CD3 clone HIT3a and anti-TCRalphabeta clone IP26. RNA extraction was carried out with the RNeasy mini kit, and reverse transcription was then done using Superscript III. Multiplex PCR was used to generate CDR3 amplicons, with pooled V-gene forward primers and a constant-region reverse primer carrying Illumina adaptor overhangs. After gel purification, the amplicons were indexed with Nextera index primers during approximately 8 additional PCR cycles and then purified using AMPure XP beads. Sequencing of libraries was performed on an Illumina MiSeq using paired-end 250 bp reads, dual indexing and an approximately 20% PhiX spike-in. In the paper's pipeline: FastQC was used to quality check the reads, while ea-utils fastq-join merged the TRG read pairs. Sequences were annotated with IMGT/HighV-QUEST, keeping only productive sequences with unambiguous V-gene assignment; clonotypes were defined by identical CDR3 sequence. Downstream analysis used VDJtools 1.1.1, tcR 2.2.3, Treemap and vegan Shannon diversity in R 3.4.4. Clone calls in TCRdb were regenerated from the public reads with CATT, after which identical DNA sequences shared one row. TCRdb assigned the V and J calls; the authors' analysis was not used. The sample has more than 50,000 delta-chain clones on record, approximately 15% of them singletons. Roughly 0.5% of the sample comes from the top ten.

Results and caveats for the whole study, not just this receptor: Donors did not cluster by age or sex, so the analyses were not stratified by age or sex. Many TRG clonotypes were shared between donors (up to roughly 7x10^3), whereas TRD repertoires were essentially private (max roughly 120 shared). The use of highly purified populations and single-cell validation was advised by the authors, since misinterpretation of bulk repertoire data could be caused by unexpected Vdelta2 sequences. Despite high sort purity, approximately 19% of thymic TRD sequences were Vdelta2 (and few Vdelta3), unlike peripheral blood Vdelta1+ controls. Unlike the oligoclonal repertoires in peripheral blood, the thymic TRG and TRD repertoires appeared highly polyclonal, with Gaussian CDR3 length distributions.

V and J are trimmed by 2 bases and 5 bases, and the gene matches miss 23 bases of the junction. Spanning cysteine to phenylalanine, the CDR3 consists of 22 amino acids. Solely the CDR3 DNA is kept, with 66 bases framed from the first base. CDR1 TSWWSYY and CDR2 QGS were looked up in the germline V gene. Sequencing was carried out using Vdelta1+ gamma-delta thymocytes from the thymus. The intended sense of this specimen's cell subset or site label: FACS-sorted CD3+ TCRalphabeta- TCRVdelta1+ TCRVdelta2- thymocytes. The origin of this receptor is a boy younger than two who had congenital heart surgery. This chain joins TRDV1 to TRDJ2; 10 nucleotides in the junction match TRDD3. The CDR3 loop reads CALGESFFLRGLGDRNTAQLFF. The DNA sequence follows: TGTGCTCTTGGGGAATCTTTCTTCCTACGAGGGCTGGGGGATAGAAACACAGCACAACTCTTCTTT.